The next 15 T cell receptor beta chains were all read from a single sample in a study of shared clonotypes between healthy human individuals. Assay used: immunoSEQ multiplex PCR; TCRdb lists only in-frame clones, some missing. Of roughly 410,000 clones listed, approximately 97% were seen once; the top ten hold about 0.34%. Sequenced material: memory CD8+ T cells sorted from blood. Subset of the sample: CD45RO+ cells pooled with CCR7-negative TemRA cells. All receptors come from a man aged 25 to 45 in good health.

Details on this clone: Sequence at one end of the junction differs from germline and may be a read error. The chain combines TRBV5-4 with TRBJ2-2, with D possibly TRBD2 on 6 matching bases. This CDR3 has 17 amino acids. The germline V gene encodes CDR1 SGHNT and CDR2 YYREEE (reference sequence). The CDR3 spells CASSLMRRGLESRGAVF. In nucleotides, the CDR3 is TGTGCCAGCAGCTTGATGCGGCGGGGCCTAGAAAGCCGGGGAGCTGTTTTT.

The count of this clone is one. This chain uses TRBV2 with TRBJ1-1; a weak D match, TRBD1 (5 bases). Germline V CDR1 and CDR2: SNHLY, FYNNEI. The V gene lost 3 bases and the J gene lost 5 bases, with 7 bases spanning the gap. The CDR3 sequence is 12 residues long. CDR3 bases: TGTGCCAGCAGTGATGCAGGGACTGAAGCTTTCTTT. It codes for CASSDAGTEAFF.

The V gene is TRBV6-6, the J gene TRBJ2-3; unclear D gene. From germline, CDR1 is MNHNY and CDR2 SVGAGI (reference sequence). V was clipped by 0 bases and J by 6 bases, with 7 bases between them. CDR3 length: 13 residues. The CDR3 loop is CASSYSVRDTQYF. The DNA of the CDR3 is TGTGCCAGCAGTTACTCAGTTCGCGATACGCAGTATTTT.

This chain joins TRBV9 and TRBJ1-1; D not certain. Trimming took 4 bases from V and 10 from J, leaving 17 bases between them. The CDR3 contains 13 residues. Germline V gene data show CDR1 as SGDLS and CDR2 as YYNGEE. The CDR3 DNA reads TGTGCCAGCAGCCCGAGGGAGCCCGGAGGAGCTTTCTTT. Amino acids: CASSPREPGGAFF.

This chain joins TRBV6-5 and TRBJ2-1, with D hard to call. CDR1 MNHEY and CDR2 SVGAGI come from the germline V gene. This CDR3 has 12 amino acids. The V and J ends lost 0 bases and 6 bases respectively, with 3 bases between them. CDR3 nucleotides: TGTGCCAGCAGTTACTCTCCCAATGAGCAGTTCTTC. It yields the protein CASSYSPNEQFF.

The chain carries TRBV30 and TRBJ1-2, with no clear D. The CDR3 length is 15 residues. Germline lookup yields CDR1 GTSNPN and CDR2 SVGIG (reference sequence). Trimming pared 1 base from V and 4 bases from J, leaving 16 bases between. CDR3 protein: CAWSAREGGSYGYTF. The CDR3 bases are TGTGCCTGGAGTGCCCGGGAGGGCGGGAGCTATGGCTACACCTTC. Variable domain in full (rest from reference TRBV30 and TRBJ1-2): SQTIHQWPATLVQPVGSPLSLECTVEGTSNPNLYWYRQAAGRGLQLLFYSVGIGQISSEVPQNLSASRPQDRQFILSSKKLLLSDSGFYLCAWSAREGGSYGYTFGSGTRLTVV.

V is TRBV7-9 and J is TRBJ1-1, with TRBD1 matching 8 bases. The CDR3 consists of 16 residues. Germline V gives CDR1 SEHNR, CDR2 FQNEAQ (reference sequence). V dropped 4 bases and J dropped 3; count of bases not matched to a gene: 10. The CDR3 sequence: CASSSRPRGRDTEAFF. In DNA form, the CDR3 reads TGTGCCAGCAGCTCCAGACCCAGGGGGCGCGACACTGAAGCTTTCTTT.

The chain carries TRBV30 and TRBJ2-7; weak D call: TRBD2 (5 bases). Germline V lookup: CDR1 GTSNPN, CDR2 SVGIG (reference sequence). The CDR3 has 17 amino acids. The V gene lost 2 bases and the J gene lost 0 bases, with 20 bases spanning the gap. The CDR3 bases are TGTGCCTGGAGTTTACTAGAGCGACACCCAAGCTCCTACGAGCAGTACTTC. Protein product: CAWSLLERHPSSYEQYF.

This clone was seen once. The chain carries TRBV7-9 and TRBJ1-4; TRBD1 agrees at 8 bases. V shed 5 bases and J 6 bases; nucleotides not matched to a gene: 8. Germline assignment: CDR1 SEHNR and CDR2 FQNEAQ (reference sequence). The CDR3 is made up of 15 amino acids. In nucleotides, the CDR3 is TGTGCCAGCAGCCTCCCAGGGGGCGCGGATGAAAAACTGTTTTTT. It translates to CASSLPGGADEKLFF.

V gene TRBV5-1 combines with J gene TRBJ2-4; the match to TRBD2 covers 9 bases. The CDR3 extends over 15 amino acids. The V gene's germline CDR1 is SGHRS and CDR2 YFSETQ. With 0 bases clipped from V and 8 bases from J, the junction kept 6 bases outside the gene matches. The CDR3 DNA follows: TGCGCCAGCAGCTTGGCGGGCGGGAGGGCCGACATTCAGTACTTC. It yields the protein CASSLAGGRADIQYF. The variable domain in full, with the rest retrieved from reference TRBV5-1 and TRBJ2-4, is KAGVTQTPRYLIKTRGQQVTLSCSPISGHRSVSWYQQTPGQGLQFLFEYFSETQRNKGNFPGRFSGRQFSNSRSEMNVSTLELGDSALYLCASSLAGGRADIQYFGAGTRLSVL.

V and J are TRBV5-1 and TRBJ2-1, with 8 positions matching TRBD1. V trimming: 2 bases; J trimming: 6 bases; junction bases outside the gene matches: 16. This CDR3 has 18 residues. Germline CDR1 SGHRS, CDR2 YFSETQ. CDR3 protein: CASSLSSGGPWSSNEQFF. The CDR3 DNA sequence: TGCGCCAGCAGCTTAAGTTCAGGGGGCCCCTGGAGTAGCAATGAGCAGTTCTTC.

The J gene is TRBJ2-1, the V gene TRBV7-2; 8 positions agree with TRBD2. This CDR3 has 17 amino acids. The germline V gene encodes CDR1 SGHTA and CDR2 FQGNSA. Trimming cost V 3 bases and J 6 bases; bases outside gene matches: 13. DNA of the CDR3: TGTGCCAGCAGCTTCCTAGCGGGCCCAGCTAATGGCAATGAGCAGTTCTTC. Translation gives CASSFLAGPANGNEQFF.

The chain is built from TRBV9 and TRBJ2-7, with D perhaps TRBD2 (6 bases). The CDR3 contains 16 residues. V lost 0 bases and J 2 bases, leaving 15 bases between the germline ends. Germline loops: CDR1 SGDLS, CDR2 YYNGEE. CDR3 region: CASSVGPRRGAYEQYF. The DNA of the CDR3 is TGTGCCAGCAGCGTAGGCCCGCGGCGGGGAGCCTACGAGCAGTACTTC.

This chain uses TRBV6-5 with TRBJ1-2; TRBD1 is a possible D gene (5 bases). CDR1 is MNHEY, CDR2 SVGAGI, per germline. Trimming took 6 bases from V and 6 from J, leaving 8 bases between them. The CDR3 consists of 11 residues. This CDR3 is CASRNRNGYTF. The CDR3 DNA follows: TGTGCCAGCAGAAACAGGAATGGCTACACCTTC.

This clone appeared a single time. This rearrangement joins TRBV5-5 to TRBJ2-3, with 9 bases identical to TRBD1. V shed 2 bases and J 3 bases; nucleotides not matched to a gene: 4. The V gene's germline CDR1 is SGHKS and CDR2 YYEKEE (reference sequence). This CDR3 is 15 amino acids long. The CDR3 here is CASSFSGTGTDTQYF. The CDR3 nucleotides read TGTGCCAGCAGCTTCTCCGGGACAGGGACAGATACGCAGTATTTT. Full variable domain (remainder filled in from reference TRBV5-5 and TRBJ2-3): DAGVTQSPTHLIKTRGQQVTLRCSPISGHKSVSWYQQVLGQGPQFIFQYYEKEERGRGNFPDRFSARQFPNYSSELNVNALLLGDSALYLCASSFSGTGTDTQYFGPGTRLTVL.